The 4 T cell receptor beta chains reported below all come from one sample, sequenced in a study of T cell repertoires in cytomegalovirus infection. TCRdb re-called the reads through MiXCR, storing one row per CDR3 protein. Found here are about 740,000 distinct CDR3 sequences, roughly 36% of them singletons; the top ten hold 2.5% to 3%. The material sequenced was PBMCs. The source is a human donor in good health (CMV status not recorded). Some clones in this sample may be carry-over from other donors' samples.

Concerning this clonotype itself: Compared with germline, one end of the junction differs, possibly owing to a read error. The rearrangement links TRBV12-3 or TRBV12-4 to TRBJ2-1; a possible D gene is TRBD1 (5 bases). The CDR3 spans 13 residues. CDR3 DNA sequence: TGTGCCAGCAGTTTCAGGGTGCACAAGGAGCAGTTCTTC. Its protein product is CASSFRVHKEQFF.

This clonotype was detected a few times. The chain joins TRBV6-1 to TRBJ1-4, with D unresolved. The V and J ends lost 2 bases and 2 bases respectively, with 18 bases between them. Looked up from germline, CDR1 is MNHNS and CDR2 is SASEGT. The CDR3 covers 18 residues. The CDR3 spells CASSERGFVISTNEKLFF. The CDR3 DNA reads as TGTGCCAGCAGTGAAAGAGGTTTTGTTATTTCGACTAATGAAAAACTGTTTTTT.

This clonotype was counted a few times. The rearrangement joins TRBV5-1 to TRBJ2-1, with D perhaps being TRBD1 or TRBD2 (5 bases each). Germline CDR1 reads SGHRS; CDR2 reads YFSETQ. The CDR3 contains 19 residues. V gave up 0 bases and J gave up 8 bases, with 27 bases separating them. The CDR3 DNA sequence: TGCGCCAGCAGCTTGGAGGTTGGAGCAGGGACGGCCGTAATGGATGAGCAGTTCTTC. This encodes CASSLEVGAGTAVMDEQFF.

This clonotype was detected only a few times. The J gene is TRBJ1-2, the V gene TRBV4-1, with TRBD1 matching 7 bases. Trimming at V came to 0 bases and at J to 0 bases, leaving 4 bases not matched to a gene. The length of the CDR3 is 16 residues. Looked up from germline, CDR1 is MGHRA and CDR2 is YSYEKL. CDR3: CASSQEGGGTNYGYTF. The CDR3 DNA is TGCGCCAGCAGCCAAGAAGGGGGCGGCACTAACTATGGCTACACCTTC.